One and the same sample provided the 20 T cell receptor beta chains below, sequenced in a study of PD-1 blockade in classical Hodgkin lymphoma (dated by TCRdb to 2020 to 2021). The method behind the library was the immunoSEQ multiplex PCR assay. The table was pulled from immuneACCESS by TCRdb, which kept in-frame rearrangements only. Such tables lose some clones; where checked, under half of the loss comes from unresolved V genes, and the rest has no known cause. Present in this sample are about 150,000 clones, just under 80% of which were seen just once. 7.5% to 10% of the sample is taken by the ten largest. The time point tag for this specimen amounts to: cycle 2 day 1 (C2D1) of nivolumab. All trial patients had relapsed after autologous stem cell transplantation, with cohorts A, B and C differing in prior brentuximab vedotin exposure. The sequences come from peripheral blood mononuclear cells (PBMCs), collected before the second cycle of nivolumab. These receptor sequences come from a human donor with classical Hodgkin lymphoma.

The chain couples TRBV6-5 to TRBJ1-2; D remains unclear. The CDR3 has 15 amino acids. In germline, CDR1 is MNHEY, CDR2 SVGAGI. V lost 6 bases to trimming and J lost 0 bases, with 14 bases between them. CDR3 sequence (DNA): TGTGCCAGCAGAACCATACAGATAACTAACTATGGCTACACCTTC. It specifies CASRTIQITNYGYTF.

The table lists this clone with a few counts. CDR3 in DNA: TGCGCCAGCAGTTACGGGGTAGCTCAGCCCCAGCATTTT. Amino acids: CASSYGVAQPQHF. The chain combines TRBV10-2 with TRBJ1-5; D call uncertain. Germline CDR1 WSHSY, CDR2 SAAADI. The CDR3 extends over 13 amino acids. Trimming shortened V by 5 bases and J by 6 bases, and 11 bases separated the two germline ends.

The gene calls are TRBV28 and TRBJ2-7; D unresolved. Per the germline V gene, CDR1 is MDHEN and CDR2 is SYDVKM. Deletions cut 2 bases from V and 9 bases from J, with 11 bases between. CDR3 size: 12 residues. This CDR3 reads CASSLAWDTQYF. In DNA, the CDR3 is TGTGCCAGCAGTTTAGCATGGGATACGCAGTACTTC.

V usage is TRBV5-1 and J usage is TRBJ2-3; D remains ambiguous. The CDR3 is 15 amino acids. In germline, CDR1 is SGHRS, CDR2 YFSETQ. The ends were cut back, 2 bases at V and 2 bases at J, with 12 bases in the middle. CDR3 nucleotides: TGCGCCAGCAGCTTTAGGGTCCCTCCCACAGATACGCAGTATTTT. Its protein product is CASSFRVPPTDTQYF.

This chain links TRBV9 with TRBJ2-7; TRBD1 is a possible D gene (5 bases). Germline lookup yields CDR1 SGDLS and CDR2 YYNGEE. The CDR3 covers 14 residues. V was cut by 0 bases and J by 2 bases, with 9 bases left in between. The CDR3 here is CASSVVGAPYEQYF. The CDR3 nucleotides read TGTGCCAGCAGCGTAGTAGGGGCCCCCTACGAGCAGTACTTC.

The chain links TRBV5-1 to TRBJ2-7; perhaps TRBD2 as D (6 bases). This CDR3 region has 12 residues. The V gene lost 4 bases and the J gene lost 5 bases, with 10 bases spanning the gap. Germline CDR1 reads SGHRS; CDR2 reads YFSETQ. CDR3 sequence: CASSRTGDEQYF. As DNA, the CDR3 is TGCGCCAGCAGCAGGACGGGGGACGAGCAGTACTTC.

This clone came up a few times. V usage is TRBV19 and J usage is TRBJ1-6; 8 bases align to TRBD1. The CDR3 sequence is 13 residues long. Germline V gene sequence: CDR1 LNHDA, CDR2 SQIVND (reference sequence). V lost 3 bases to trimming and J lost 10 bases; unmatched junction nucleotides: 2. As DNA, the CDR3 is TGTGCCAGTAGTATCGCAGGGGGCTCACCCCTCCACTTT. This gives the protein CASSIAGGSPLHF.

The V and J genes are TRBV7-2 and TRBJ2-7, with a tentative D call TRBD1 (5 bases). CDR1 SGHTA and CDR2 FQGNSA come from the germline V gene. V lost 5 bases, J lost 4 bases, and 12 bases lay in between. This CDR3 contains 13 residues. In nucleotides, the CDR3 is TGTGCCAGCAGCCGCCCCGACAGTTACGAGCAGTACTTC. Translation gives CASSRPDSYEQYF.

This chain links TRBV7-6 with TRBJ1-3; D uncertain. The CDR3 extends over 14 amino acids. Trimming shortened V by 1 base and J by 0 bases, and 4 bases separated the two germline ends. The V gene's germline CDR1 is SGHVS and CDR2 FNYEAQ. The CDR3 sequence is CASSLVNSGNTIYF. The CDR3 DNA reads TGTGCCAGCAGCTTAGTGAACTCTGGAAACACCATATATTTT.

This chain uses TRBV5-8 with TRBJ2-3; D is possibly TRBD1 or TRBD2 (5 bases each). This CDR3 is 14 amino acids long. CDR1 and CDR2 from the germline V gene are SGHTS and YDEGEE. The V gene lost 0 bases and the J gene lost 4 bases, with 9 bases spanning the gap. CDR3 in amino acids: CASSLGDGADTQYF. CDR3 nucleotides: TGTGCCAGCAGCTTGGGGGACGGAGCAGATACGCAGTATTTT.

The chain couples TRBV6-5 to TRBJ1-4, with D tentatively TRBD1 (5 bases). V lost 5 bases and J 8 bases, leaving 15 bases between the germline ends. This CDR3 has 14 amino acids. The V gene's germline CDR1 is MNHEY and CDR2 SVGAGI. The chain's CDR3 is CASSQAGGWEKLFF. CDR3 in DNA: TGTGCCAGCAGTCAGGCGGGGGGTTGGGAAAAACTGTTTTTT.

V usage is TRBV2 and J usage is TRBJ2-3; no reliable D call. CDR3 length: 11 residues. The ends were cut back, 5 bases at V and 4 bases at J, with 4 bases in the middle. Germline V CDR1 and CDR2: SNHLY, FYNNEI. The CDR3 loop is CASSLSDTQYF. The DNA of the CDR3 is TGTGCCAGCAGTCTATCAGATACGCAGTATTTT.

This chain joins TRBV5-1 and TRBJ2-3; D may be TRBD1 (6 bases). V lost 4 bases, J lost 3 bases, and 15 bases lay in between. This CDR3 spans 15 amino acids. The germline V gene encodes CDR1 SGHRS and CDR2 YFSETQ. CDR3 coding DNA: TGCGCCAGCAGCCACAGGACGAGGGGGACAGATACGCAGTATTTT. This gives the protein CASSHRTRGTDTQYF. The full variable domain, in which reference TRBV5-1 and TRBJ2-3 provide the parts outside the CDR3, is KAGVTQTPRYLIKTRGQQVTLSCSPISGHRSVSWYQQTPGQGLQFLFEYFSETQRNKGNFPGRFSGRQFSNSRSEMNVSTLELGDSALYLCASSHRTRGTDTQYFGPGTRLTVL.

The J gene is TRBJ2-4, the V gene TRBV14, with 8 positions matching TRBD2. With V trimmed by 4 bases and J by 12 bases, 8 bases remained unmatched. Germline CDR1 and CDR2: SGHDN and FVKESK. This CDR3 spans 13 amino acids. The CDR3 loop is CASSRSGTRDQYF. The CDR3 DNA sequence: TGTGCCAGCAGCCGATCCGGGACTAGAGATCAGTACTTC. Complete variable domain (other parts from reference TRBV14 and TRBJ2-4): EAGVTQFPSHSVIEKGQTVTLRCDPISGHDNLYWYRRVMGKEIKFLLHFVKESKQDESGMPNNRFLAERTGGTYSTLKVQPAELEDSGVYFCASSRSGTRDQYFGAGTRLSVL.

The V call is TRBV6-6, the J call TRBJ1-5; a possible D gene is TRBD1 (5 bases). The CDR3 is 15 residues long. Trimming took 6 bases from V and 2 from J, leaving 14 bases between them. In germline, CDR1 is MNHNY, CDR2 SVGAGI (reference sequence). The CDR3 spells CASRSRVSGNQPQHF. CDR3 nucleotides: TGTGCCAGCAGGTCCAGGGTATCCGGCAATCAGCCCCAGCATTTT.

CDR3 region: CASSLGGSPQETQYF. The DNA for the CDR3 is TGTGCCAGCAGCTTGGGGGGGTCCCCACAAGAGACCCAGTACTTC. This chain links TRBV7-9 with TRBJ2-5, with 7 positions matching TRBD2. Germline-derived CDR1 and CDR2 are SEHNR and FQNEAQ (reference sequence). The CDR3 is 15 amino acids. V lost 3 bases to trimming and J lost 2 bases; unmatched junction nucleotides: 6.

The chain carries TRBV7-6 and TRBJ1-2; 8 bases map to TRBD1. J was trimmed by 6 bases and V by 5 bases; bases with no gene match: 11. Germline loops: CDR1 SGHVS, CDR2 FNYEAQ. This CDR3 is built from 15 residues. The DNA of the CDR3 is TGTGCCAGCAGCCCGCTGACAGGGGCCAGCGATGGCTACACCTTC. Amino acid sequence: CASSPLTGASDGYTF.

The J gene is TRBJ2-7, the V gene TRBV5-5; possibly TRBD1 for D (6 bases). Germline V CDR1 and CDR2: SGHKS, YYEKEE (reference sequence). Trimming took off 0 bases at V and 4 bases at J, with 14 bases between the two ends. This CDR3 is 15 amino acids long. The CDR3 DNA is TGTGCCAGCAGCTTGGACAGGGCTACGTTTTACGAGCAGTACTTC. Amino acid sequence: CASSLDRATFYEQYF.

The CDR3 region has the DNA TGTGCCAGCAGTCTAGCGGGAGTGATCGGGGAGCTGTTTTTT. Translating gives CASSLAGVIGELFF. This rearrangement joins TRBV25-1 to TRBJ2-2, with 10 bases lining up with TRBD2. Trimming cost V 5 bases and J 7 bases; bases outside gene matches: 4. The CDR3 sequence is 14 residues long. Germline lookup yields CDR1 MGHDK and CDR2 SYGVNS.

In this sample, this clone turned up once. This chain links TRBV7-3 with TRBJ1-6; 7 bases align to TRBD1. This CDR3 has 15 residues. Germline V gene data show CDR1 as SGHTA and CDR2 as FQGTGA. V dropped 2 bases and J dropped 8; count of bases not matched to a gene: 6. The chain's CDR3 is CASSLLGGADSPLHF. In nucleotides, the CDR3 is TGTGCCAGCAGCTTATTAGGGGGCGCTGATTCACCCCTCCACTTT.